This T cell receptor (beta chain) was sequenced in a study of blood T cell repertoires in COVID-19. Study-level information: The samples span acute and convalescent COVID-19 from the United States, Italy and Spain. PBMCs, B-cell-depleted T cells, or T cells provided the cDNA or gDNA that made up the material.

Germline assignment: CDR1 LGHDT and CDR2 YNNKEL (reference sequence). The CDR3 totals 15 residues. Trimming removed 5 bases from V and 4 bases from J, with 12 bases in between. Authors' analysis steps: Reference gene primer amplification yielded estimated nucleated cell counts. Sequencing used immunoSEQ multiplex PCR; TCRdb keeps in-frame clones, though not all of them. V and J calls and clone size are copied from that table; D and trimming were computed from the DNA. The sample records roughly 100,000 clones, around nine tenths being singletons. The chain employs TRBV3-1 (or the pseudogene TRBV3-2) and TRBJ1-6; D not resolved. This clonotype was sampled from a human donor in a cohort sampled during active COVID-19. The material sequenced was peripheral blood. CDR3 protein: CASSAAVSYNSPLHF. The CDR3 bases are TGTGCCAGCAGCGCTGCGGTCTCGTATAATTCACCCCTCCACTTT.